The 9 T cell receptor beta chains reported below all come from one sample, sequenced in a study of blood T cell repertoires in COVID-19. Measured with immunoSEQ multiplex PCR; TCRdb has only the in-frame clones, and not every one. Here the sample spans some 250,000 clones, 86% being singletons. Material: PBMCs or T cells enriched from blood (not recorded which). These receptors were taken from a woman aged 35 to 49 with acute COVID-19.

This chain uses TRBV5-4 with TRBJ2-7; 10 bases map to TRBD2. The CDR3 sequence is 15 residues long. The ends lost 2 bases at V and 2 bases at J; junction bases unmatched: 4. CDR1 and CDR2 (germline): SGHNT, YYREEE (reference sequence). The CDR3 DNA is TGTGCCAGCAGCTTTCGGACTAGCGGAACCTACGAGCAGTACTTC. Amino acids: CASSFRTSGTYEQYF. Full variable domain (remainder filled in from reference TRBV5-4 and TRBJ2-7): ETGVTQSPTHLIKTRGQQVTLRCSSQSGHNTVSWYQQALGQGPQFIFQYYREEENGRGNFPPRFSGLQFPNYSSELNVNALELDDSALYLCASSFRTSGTYEQYFGPGTRLTVT.

The CDR3 region has the DNA TGTGCCAGCAGCGAGGACAGTGATCGACTGTTTTTT. Protein product: CASSEDSDRLFF. This chain joins TRBV5-4 and TRBJ1-4, with D maybe TRBD1 (6 bases). V was shortened by 4 bases and J by 13 bases, with 14 bases between the two germline ends. The CDR3 sequence is 12 residues long. Germline V gives CDR1 SGHNT, CDR2 YYREEE (reference sequence).

The CDR3 DNA is TGTGCCAGCAGCGTAGCCGTAGCGGGAGCTGGGGCCAACGTCCTGACTTTC. This sequence encodes CASSVAVAGAGANVLTF. This sequence joins TRBV9 and TRBJ2-6, with TRBD2 matching over 9 bases. The CDR3 has 17 residues. In germline, CDR1 is SGDLS, CDR2 YYNGEE. After removal of 0 bases from V and 2 bases from J, the junction contained 3 bases not matched to a gene.

The V call is TRBV7-9, the J call TRBJ1-1, with a tentative D call TRBD1 (6 bases). Germline values: CDR1 SEHNR, CDR2 FQNEAQ (reference sequence). The CDR3 loop spans 16 amino acids. Trimming cost V 5 bases and J 6 bases, with 22 bases left between them. CDR3 sequence (DNA): TGTGCCAGCAGCCCGCGGACAGATCCCAAAAACTCTGAAGCTTTCTTT. Translation: CASSPRTDPKNSEAFF.

The genes are TRBV7-9 and TRBJ1-2, with 7 bases identical to TRBD1. The V gene end was trimmed by 5 bases and the J gene end by 2 bases; junction bases not matched to a gene: 8. From germline, CDR1 is SEHNR and CDR2 FQNEAQ (reference sequence). This CDR3 region has 15 residues. The DNA of the CDR3 is TGTGCCAGCAGCCACCCAGAGGGGGCGAACTATGGCTACACCTTC. Its translation is CASSHPEGANYGYTF. The complete variable domain, with remaining parts taken from reference TRBV7-9 and TRBJ1-2, reads DTGVSQNPRHKITKRGQNVTFRCDPISEHNRLYWYRQTLGQGPEFLTYFQNEAQLEKSRLLSDRFSAERPKGSFSTLEIQRTEQGDSAMYLCASSHPEGANYGYTFGSGTRLTVV.

The V gene is TRBV5-5, the J gene TRBJ1-5; 12 bases are shared with TRBD1. V trimming: 5 bases; J trimming: 2 bases; junction bases outside the gene matches: 8. CDR1 and CDR2 from the germline V gene are SGHKS and YYEKEE (reference sequence). CDR3 size: 17 residues. Written as DNA, the CDR3 is TGTGCCAGCAGGCCGGGACAGGGGGCGCCCGGCAATCAGCCCCAGCATTTT. Its translation: CASRPGQGAPGNQPQHF. The whole variable domain, remainder taken from reference TRBV5-5 and TRBJ1-5, is DAGVTQSPTHLIKTRGQQVTLRCSPISGHKSVSWYQQVLGQGPQFIFQYYEKEERGRGNFPDRFSARQFPNYSSELNVNALLLGDSALYLCASRPGQGAPGNQPQHFGDGTRLSIL.

V and J are TRBV2 and TRBJ1-2, with D unclear. The V end was cut by 7 bases, the J end by 8 bases, with 14 bases between. The germline V gene has CDR1 SNHLY and CDR2 FYNNEI. CDR3 size: 12 residues. CDR3 region: CASMSGSLGYTF. In DNA form, the CDR3 reads TGTGCCAGCATGTCGGGGAGCCTGGGCTACACCTTC.

The V and J genes are TRBV9 and TRBJ2-1, with a possible D match to TRBD1 (6 bases). The CDR3 runs 16 residues. V shed 3 bases and J shed 6 bases, with 19 bases lying between them. CDR1 is SGDLS and CDR2 is YYNGEE in the germline V gene. CDR3 bases: TGTGCCAGCAGCGCAGACCTCAGGGGTTTGGGCAATGAGCAGTTCTTC. Translation: CASSADLRGLGNEQFF.

The rearrangement uses TRBV5-4 and TRBJ2-5, with 7 bases aligning to TRBD1. The CDR3 runs to 14 residues. V lost 6 bases and J lost 5; bases outside the gene matches: 10. Per germline, CDR1 SGHNT and CDR2 YYREEE (reference sequence). CDR3 sequence: CASTLYDRDETQYF. DNA for the CDR3: TGTGCCAGCACCCTCTATGACAGGGACGAGACCCAGTACTTC.